This T cell receptor (beta chain) was recovered during a study of cytomegalovirus exposure and HLA in healthy donors. Study results and limitations: Differences between HLA loci emerged in a later analysis of TCR association rates, with DRB1 most and HLA-C fewest. The study designated 150 to 200 TCR beta chains cytomegalovirus-associated.

The PCR had 60 Vbeta and 13 Jbeta primers. Sequenced by immunoSEQ multiplex PCR; TCRdb stores in-frame clones only, minus some. The table lists about 110,000 clones, roughly 80% of them singletons, with about a fifth in the top ten. The CDR3 consists of 13 residues. Per germline, CDR1 SEHNR and CDR2 FQNEAQ (reference sequence). The V end lost 5 bases, the J end lost 4 bases, and 6 bases lay between the germline ends. A remark on this clone: Its antigen is not identified.

The TCR comes from a man aged 30 to 45 in good health and CMV-seropositive. The sequenced material came from PBMCs. The rearrangement joins TRBV7-9 to TRBJ1-6; D unresolved. The CDR3, as DNA: TGTGCCAGCAGCGTCCCATATAATTCACCCCTCCACTTT. This translates into CASSVPYNSPLHF.